This T cell receptor (beta chain) is drawn from a study of PD-1 blockade in classical Hodgkin lymphoma. TCRdb's table, derived via immunoSEQ multiplex PCR, lists solely in-frame clones and lacks some. The profile covers tens of thousands of clones, with 87% appearing a single time and about 8.3% taken by the ten largest. For this clone: The antigen remains undetermined.

The CDR3 is 13 residues long. From germline, CDR1 is SNHLY and CDR2 FYNNEI. V shed 8 bases and J 0 bases; nucleotides not matched to a gene: 3. Time point: cycle 4 day 1 (C4D1), after 6 weeks of nivolumab. Relapses following autologous stem cell transplantation were seen in all patients, with brentuximab vedotin exposure varying. Best responses were complete response, partial response or progressive disease. General observations from the study: The study found complete responders had baseline diversity similar to newly diagnosed patients.

The chain couples TRBV2 to TRBJ1-1, with 7 bases lining up with TRBD1. This TCR was recovered from a human donor with classical Hodgkin lymphoma. Sample: peripheral blood mononuclear cells (PBMCs), taken before the fourth cycle of nivolumab. The DNA of the CDR3 is TGTGCCAGCGGGGGACAGATGAACACTGAAGCTTTCTTT. Residues: CASGGQMNTEAFF.